The rows below give T cell receptor beta chains drawn from one sample of a study of Ad26.COV2.S vaccination and SARS-CoV-2 variants. Sequenced by immunoSEQ multiplex PCR; TCRdb stores in-frame clones only, minus some. Among some 190,000 clones listed, around 85% were seen once. Material: peripheral blood, obtained after recovery from COVID-19. Receptors were obtained from a human donor who had recovered from COVID-19. The CDR3 runs from the conserved cysteine through the conserved F or W. The D gene is left open where the match is weak. The listing skips clone size in some rows; elsewhere it reads once, few, many or a size class.

>TRBV6-5|TRBJ1-2|-|TRBD1
CATLPRGLYGYTF
TGTGCCACCCTCCCCAGGGGGCTCTATGGCTACACCTTC
>TRBV2|TRBJ1-4|-|-
CASSPGHRRSTNEKLFF
TGTGCCAGCAGTCCGGGACACCGAAGATCCACTAATGAAAAACTGTTTTTT
>TRBV11-2|TRBJ1-4|-|-
CASSLDNREKLFF
TGTGCCAGCAGCTTAGATAATCGGGAAAAACTGTTTTTT
>TRBV5-1|TRBJ2-7|-|TRBD1
CASSPQTGGSYEQYF
TGCGCCAGCAGCCCACAGACAGGGGGATCCTACGAGCAGTACTTC
>TRBV3-1/TRBV3-2|TRBJ2-1|-|-
CASSLNKGLQFF
TGTGCCAGCAGCCTCAACAAGGGACTGCAGTTCTTC
>TRBV24-1|TRBJ2-1|-|-
CATSDFEGGEGNEQFF
TGTGCCACCAGTGATTTTGAGGGAGGCGAGGGGAATGAGCAGTTCTTC
>TRBV2|TRBJ1-6|few|TRBD1
CASSAPGQGYSPLHF
TGTGCCAGCAGTGCTCCGGGACAGGGATATTCACCCCTCCACTTT
>TRBV7-6|TRBJ2-3|-|TRBD2
CASSLSGGLFTDTQYF
TGTGCCAGCAGCCTTAGCGGGGGCCTTTTCACAGATACGCAGTATTTT
>TRBV11-2|TRBJ2-5|once|-
CASSSYETQYF
TGTGCCAGCAGCTCTTACGAGACCCAGTACTTC
>TRBV30|TRBJ1-1|-|-
CAWISNEVTAFF
TGTGCCTGGATTAGTAATGAGGTGACGGCTTTCTTT
>TRBV13|TRBJ1-2|-|-
CASSSRGSRYTF
TGTGCCAGCAGCTCACGGGGTAGTCGCTACACCTTC
>TRBV5-1|TRBJ2-3|-|-
CASSYIGDTQYF
TGCGCCAGCAGCTACATAGGAGATACGCAGTATTTT
>TRBV5-1|TRBJ1-2|-|-
CASSLYGARGYTF
TGCGCCAGCAGCTTGTACGGGGCCCGAGGATACACCTTC
>TRBV19|TRBJ2-5|-|-
CASMKQDQETQYF
TGTGCCAGTATGAAACAGGACCAAGAGACCCAGTACTTC
>TRBV28|TRBJ1-2|-|-
CASNPPGVGYGYTF
TGTGCCAGCAACCCGCCTGGAGTAGGATATGGCTACACCTTC
>TRBV10-1|TRBJ2-1|-|-
CASSESDTYNEQFF
TGCGCCAGCAGTGAAAGTGATACCTACAATGAGCAGTTCTTC
>TRBV15|TRBJ1-1|-|-
CATSGSKGGEAFF
TGTGCCACCAGCGGTTCGAAAGGGGGTGAAGCTTTCTTT
>TRBV7-9|TRBJ2-7|-|-
CASSLAHTGKSSYEQYF
TGTGCCAGCAGCTTAGCGCATACAGGGAAGAGCTCCTACGAGCAGTACTTC
>TRBV5-1|TRBJ1-2|-|-
CASSLASTKNGYTF
TGCGCCAGCAGCTTGGCATCGACAAAAAATGGCTACACCTTC
>TRBV11-3|TRBJ2-1|-|TRBD2
CASSFLAGGHDEQFF
TGTGCCAGCAGCTTCCTAGCGGGGGGCCACGATGAGCAGTTCTTC
>TRBV6-5|TRBJ2-1|-|-
CASSYAAGNEQFF
TGTGCCAGCAGTTACGCGGCAGGGAATGAGCAGTTCTTC
>TRBV5-6|TRBJ1-2|-|-
CASSFQAGYTF
TGTGCCAGCAGCTTTCAAGCTGGCTACACCTTC
>TRBV10-3|TRBJ1-1|-|-
CAITADGINTEAFF
TGTGCCATCACTGCAGACGGTATTAACACTGAAGCTTTCTTT
>TRBV10-2|TRBJ1-1|few|-
CASSRDTYTEAFF
TGCGCCAGCAGTCGGGACACCTACACTGAAGCTTTCTTT
>TRBV5-1|TRBJ2-4|-|-
CASSLVPGEAKNIQYF
TGCGCCAGCAGCTTGGTCCCGGGAGAGGCCAAAAACATTCAGTACTTC
>TRBV7-9|TRBJ1-1|-|-
CASSRGRKENTEAFF
TGTGCCAGCAGCCGCGGACGGAAAGAGAACACTGAAGCTTTCTTT
>TRBV2|TRBJ1-2|-|-
CASRVSGALYGYTF
TGTGCCAGCAGGGTGTCCGGGGCGCTCTATGGCTACACCTTC
>TRBV7-9|TRBJ1-6|-|-
CASSSRTASSYNSPLHF
TGTGCCAGCAGCTCCCGGACAGCAAGCTCCTATAATTCACCCCTCCACTTT
>TRBV2|TRBJ1-1|-|-
CASSERGIRNTEAFF
TGTGCCAGCAGTGAAAGGGGGATTAGGAACACTGAAGCTTTCTTT
>TRBV28|TRBJ2-7|-|-
CASSYVRPTGRYEQYF
TGTGCCAGCAGTTACGTGCGACCAACAGGGAGGTACGAGCAGTACTTC
>TRBV9|TRBJ2-7|-|-
CASSVGGHSDYEQYF
TGTGCCAGCAGCGTAGGCGGACACAGTGACTACGAGCAGTACTTC
>TRBV10-3|TRBJ2-1|-|-
CAISESADEQFF
TGTGCCATCAGTGAGTCAGCTGATGAGCAGTTCTTC
>TRBV3-1/TRBV3-2|TRBJ2-1|-|TRBD2
CASSLLGLAGGNYNEQFF
TGTGCCAGCAGCCTCCTGGGACTAGCGGGGGGCAACTACAATGAGCAGTTCTTC
>TRBV10-3|TRBJ2-2|-|-
CAISESKERGGELFF
TGTGCCATCAGTGAGTCGAAGGAGAGAGGCGGGGAGCTGTTTTTT
>TRBV19|TRBJ1-2|once|-
CASSGQMGGDGYTF
TGTGCCAGTAGTGGACAGATGGGGGGCGATGGCTACACCTTC
>TRBV7-2|TRBJ2-3|-|-
CASSLVPSTDTQYF
TGTGCCAGCAGCTTAGTACCGAGCACAGATACGCAGTATTTT
>TRBV19|TRBJ2-5|-|TRBD2
CASGGGMTETQYF
TGTGCCAGTGGCGGGGGGATGACGGAGACCCAGTACTTC
>TRBV10-3|TRBJ1-2|few|TRBD1
CAISEGQGVYGYTF
TGTGCCATCAGTGAGGGACAGGGCGTCTATGGCTACACCTTC
>TRBV4-2|TRBJ1-1|-|TRBD1
CASSPRDRGNTEAFF
TGTGCCAGCAGCCCACGGGACAGGGGGAACACTGAAGCTTTCTTT
>TRBV18|TRBJ2-7|once|-
CASSPPLGTYEQYF
TGTGCCAGCTCACCCCCCCTAGGCACCTACGAGCAGTACTTC
>TRBV5-4|TRBJ2-2|-|-
CASSLGRPNTGELFF
TGTGCCAGCAGCTTGGGCAGGCCGAACACCGGGGAGCTGTTTTTT
>TRBV4-1|TRBJ2-5|few|TRBD2
CASSPIGDHGGWQETQYF
TGCGCCAGCAGCCCCATCGGGGACCACGGGGGGTGGCAAGAGACCCAGTACTTC
>TRBV9|TRBJ1-2|-|-
CASSVGVTGGYTF
TGTGCCAGCAGCGTAGGGGTGACGGGAGGCTACACCTTC
>TRBV19|TRBJ1-1|-|TRBD1
CASSRTGDTEAFF
TGTGCCAGTAGTAGGACAGGGGACACTGAAGCTTTCTTT
>TRBV7-9|TRBJ2-5|-|-
CASSLVRAVGETQYF
TGTGCCAGCAGCTTAGTCCGGGCCGTAGGGGAGACCCAGTACTTC
>TRBV3-1/TRBV3-2|TRBJ1-5|many|TRBD1
CASSQTGSNQPQHF
TGTGCCAGCAGCCAGACAGGGAGCAATCAGCCCCAGCATTTT
>TRBV28|TRBJ2-5|-|TRBD1
CASTKTGTGIFQTQYF
TGTGCCAGCACCAAGACCGGGACAGGGATTTTCCAGACCCAGTACTTC
>TRBV11-3|TRBJ2-7|few|TRBD1
CASNQLGQVSYEQYF
TGTGCCAGCAACCAACTCGGACAGGTCTCCTACGAGCAGTACTTC
>TRBV6-4|TRBJ1-1|-|TRBD1
CASSEVEGAGAFF
TGTGCCAGCAGTGAAGTAGAGGGGGCAGGGGCTTTCTTT
>TRBV4-1|TRBJ2-7|-|-
CASSQEPGLSSYEQYF
TGCGCCAGCAGCCAAGAGCCAGGCTTAAGCTCCTACGAGCAGTACTTC
>TRBV7-3|TRBJ2-2|few|-
CASSLNPGRRGELFF
TGTGCCAGCAGCTTAAATCCAGGGCGCCGCGGGGAGCTGTTTTTT
>TRBV5-6|TRBJ2-7|-|-
CASSSPSGPRYYEQYF
TGTGCCAGCAGCTCGCCATCCGGGCCCAGATACTACGAGCAGTACTTC
>TRBV7-2|TRBJ1-4|-|-
CASSQALSGEKLFF
TGTGCCAGCAGCCAAGCGCTTTCTGGTGAAAAACTGTTTTTT
>TRBV6-6|TRBJ2-7|-|-
CASSYPAISHEQYF
TGTGCCAGCAGTTACCCTGCCATCTCCCACGAGCAGTACTTC
>TRBV6-6|TRBJ2-1|-|-
CASSYGGINEQFF
TGTGCCAGCAGTTACGGGGGGATAAATGAGCAGTTCTTC